Shown below are 14 T cell receptor beta chains from a single sample sequenced in a study of T cell repertoires in cytomegalovirus infection. Each CDR3 protein gets one entry after TCRdb re-called the reads with MiXCR. The data contain 90,000 to 110,000 distinct CDR3 sequences, about 30% of them seen just once; the ten biggest clones take up about 81%. Antigen specificity for these receptors is unknown. The sequenced sample was CD8+ T cells from cultured PBMCs, obtained from culture after CMV antigen stimulation. These receptors were collected from a human donor in good health (CMV status not recorded). Some clones in this sample may be carry-over from other donors' samples.

This clonotype is a singleton in its sample. The chain links TRBV28 to TRBJ2-3; TRBD2 aligns across 7 bases. The germline CDR1 and CDR2 sequences are MDHEN and SYDVKM. J was trimmed by 2 bases and V by 2 bases; bases with no gene match: 4. The CDR3 spans 15 residues. This chain's CDR3 is CASSLGLGATDTQYF. The CDR3 region has the DNA TGTGCCAGCAGTTTAGGACTAGGGGCCACAGATACGCAGTATTTT.

This clonotype showed up just a few times. The chain has TRBV7-6 and TRBJ2-3; D ambiguous. V was shortened by 5 bases and J by 6 bases, with 9 bases between the two germline ends. The CDR3 consists of 12 residues. Germline assignment: CDR1 SGHVS and CDR2 FNYEAQ. In DNA, the CDR3 is TGTGCCAGCAGCCCTGAATCGGATACGCAGTATTTT. Protein: CASSPESDTQYF.

This clonotype was observed a handful of times. The rearrangement joins TRBV19 to TRBJ1-1; a possible D gene is TRBD1 (5 bases). This CDR3 region has 12 residues. Germline values: CDR1 LNHDA, CDR2 SQIVND (reference sequence). Trimming removed 8 bases at V and 7 bases at J, with 14 bases between. CDR3 in amino acids: CASGYGGNEAFF. As DNA, the CDR3 is TGTGCCAGTGGCTACGGGGGTAATGAAGCTTTCTTT.

The chain combines TRBV11-2 with TRBJ2-1; no clear D. CDR3 length: 17 residues. V was clipped by 0 bases and J by 3 bases, with 15 bases between them. Germline CDR1 SGHAT, CDR2 FQNNGV. The chain's CDR3 is CASSLDPRWQNYNEQFF. The CDR3 DNA is TGTGCCAGCAGCTTAGACCCTAGGTGGCAAAACTACAATGAGCAGTTCTTC.

This clonotype came up many times. The chain couples TRBV20-1 to TRBJ1-1; 9 nucleotides match TRBD1. CDR1 is DFQATT and CDR2 is SNEGSKA in the germline V gene (reference sequence). Trimming at V came to 3 bases and at J to 11 bases, leaving 7 bases not matched to a gene. The CDR3 consists of 12 residues. This CDR3 is CSASTGGELAFF. DNA for the CDR3: TGCAGTGCTAGTACAGGGGGCGAGTTGGCTTTCTTT.

The chain couples TRBV6-5 to TRBJ1-4; tentatively, D is TRBD1 (5 bases). The CDR3 loop spans 13 amino acids. Trimming left V 2 bases short and J 8 bases short, with 9 bases between. Per the germline V gene, CDR1 is MNHEY and CDR2 is SVGAGI. CDR3 coding DNA: TGTGCCAGCAGTTACAGGGGTGAGGAAAAACTGTTTTTT. Translating gives CASSYRGEEKLFF.

This clonotype was recorded a few times. A much bigger clone sits one base away, suggesting this may be a read error. This chain joins TRBV19 and TRBJ1-1, with 7 bases aligning to TRBD1. In germline, CDR1 is LNHDA, CDR2 SQIVND (reference sequence). This CDR3 is 12 amino acids long. Trimming cost V 9 bases and J 3 bases; bases outside gene matches: 4. The DNA for the CDR3 is TGTGCCAGCAGAGGGGGCCACACTGAAGCTTTCTTT. This gives the protein CASRGGHTEAFF.

This clonotype is termed medium-sized. The chain recombines TRBV7-2 with TRBJ2-7; 8 nucleotides match TRBD2. This CDR3 has 15 amino acids. In germline, CDR1 is SGHTA, CDR2 FQGNSA. After removal of 0 bases from V and 0 bases from J, the junction contained 1 base not matched to a gene. The CDR3 DNA sequence: TGTGCCAGCAGCTTAGCCGGGGGGGACTCCTACGAGCAGTACTTC. Encoded protein: CASSLAGGDSYEQYF.

This clonotype was detected a few times. The CDR3 spells CASNDNTEAFF. The CDR3 coding sequence is TGTGCCAGCAACGATAACACTGAAGCTTTCTTT. The chain employs TRBV2 and TRBJ1-1; D is unclear. Looked up from germline, CDR1 is SNHLY and CDR2 is FYNNEI. CDR3 length: 11 amino acids. The germline V and J ends were trimmed by 7 bases and 2 bases, with 5 bases remaining between them.

The chain joins TRBV7-6 to TRBJ2-1; D not resolved. The CDR3 has 12 residues. Deletions cut 4 bases from V and 5 bases from J, with 6 bases between. The germline V gene encodes CDR1 SGHVS and CDR2 FNYEAQ. In DNA form, the CDR3 reads TGTGCCAGCAGCTCAAGAGACAATGAGCAGTTCTTC. Translating it yields CASSSRDNEQFF.

The chain joins TRBV7-9 to TRBJ1-1; a possible D gene is TRBD1 (6 bases). The CDR3 has 15 amino acids. Per germline, CDR1 SEHNR and CDR2 FQNEAQ (reference sequence). V was trimmed by 4 bases and J by 0 bases, leaving 12 bases between them. The CDR3 loop is CASSSRTVLNTEAFF. CDR3 nucleotide sequence: TGTGCCAGCAGCTCCCGGACAGTTTTGAACACTGAAGCTTTCTTT. The entire variable domain, with the rest obtained from reference TRBV7-9 and TRBJ1-1, is as follows: DTGVSQNPRHKITKRGQNVTFRCDPISEHNRLYWYRQTLGQGPEFLTYFQNEAQLEKSRLLSDRFSAERPKGSFSTLEIQRTEQGDSAMYLCASSSRTVLNTEAFFGQGTRLTVV.

The genes are TRBV3-1 and TRBJ1-2; 8 bases map to TRBD1. Trimming cost V 2 bases and J 10 bases; bases outside gene matches: 3. The CDR3 is 12 residues long. The V gene's germline CDR1 is LGHDT and CDR2 YNNKEL (reference sequence). CDR3 residues: CASSQPGQDYTF. CDR3 in DNA: TGTGCCAGCAGCCAACCGGGACAGGACTACACCTTC.

This clonotype was counted ten times or more. V is TRBV4-1 and J is TRBJ2-3; possible D gene TRBD2, 6 bases. Germline-derived CDR1 and CDR2 are MGHRA and YSYEKL. Deletions cut 0 bases from V and 4 bases from J, with 14 bases between. This CDR3 comprises 16 residues. The CDR3 region has the DNA TGCGCCAGCAGCCAAGAGGTAGCGGCGGGCGCAGATACGCAGTATTTT. It is translated as CASSQEVAAGADTQYF.

V and J are TRBV28 and TRBJ2-3, with D uncertain. The germline CDR1 and CDR2 sequences are MDHEN and SYDVKM. The CDR3 runs 12 residues. V dropped 6 bases and J dropped 2 bases, with 6 bases sitting between them. The CDR3 region has the DNA TGTGCCAGCAGGGGCGCCACAGATACGCAGTATTTT. This translates into CASRGATDTQYF. The whole variable domain, remainder taken from reference TRBV28 and TRBJ2-3, is DVKVTQSSRYLVKRTGEKVFLECVQDMDHENMFWYRQDPGLGLRLIYFSYDVKMKEKGDIPEGYSVSREKKERFSLILESASTNQTSMYLCASRGATDTQYFGPGTRLTVL.